This T cell receptor (beta chain) was recovered during a study of shared clonotypes between healthy human individuals. The protocol was immunoSEQ multiplex PCR, while the TCRdb copy is restricted to in-frame clones and leaves out a portion. The sample holds around 2.1 million clones, about 94% seen once. V lost 5 bases to trimming and J lost 6 bases; unmatched junction nucleotides: 6. CDR1 and CDR2 (germline): SGHTA, FQGNSA. There are 13 residues in the CDR3. The chain has TRBV7-2 and TRBJ2-7; TRBD1 aligns across 8 bases. Material: naive CD4+ T cells sorted from blood. Specified subset: CD45RA+ positively selected. The receptor was derived from a young man in good health. The CDR3 loop is CASSRRTGGEQYF. As DNA, the CDR3 is TGTGCCAGCAGCCGCCGAACAGGGGGCGAGCAGTACTTC.